These 25 T cell receptor beta chains came from one sample sequenced in a study of vaccination effects on CD4 cells after COVID-19. Some clones are missing from TCRdb's copy, which holds only in-frame ones; the method was immunoSEQ multiplex PCR. The repertoire holds fewer than 35,000 clones, around two thirds seen once, with roughly 3.8% in the top ten. Following culture for under 12 days, CD4+ T cells were isolated. Their specific antigens are unknown. This specimen consisted of CD4+ T cells from PBMCs cultured without peptide, obtained before COVID-19 vaccination. These TCRs come from a human donor who received a COVID-19 vaccine.

The rearrangement joins TRBV11-3 to TRBJ2-6; 10 bases are shared with TRBD1. The trim removed 2 bases at V and 0 bases at J, leaving 10 bases unmatched. This CDR3 is built from 20 residues. The germline CDR1 and CDR2 sequences are SGHNT and YENEEA. The CDR3 sequence: CASSLPPLRDRGSGANVLTF. The CDR3 DNA is TGTGCCAGCAGCTTACCCCCTTTAAGGGACAGGGGCTCTGGGGCCAACGTCCTGACTTTC. Supplemented by reference TRBV11-3 and TRBJ2-6, the full variable domain reads EAGVVQSPRYKIIEKKQPVAFWCNPISGHNTLYWYLQNLGQGPELLIRYENEEAVDDSQLPKDRFSAERLKGVDSTLKIQPAELGDSAVYLCASSLPPLRDRGSGANVLTFGAGSRLTVL.

CDR3 amino acids: CASSLGTGVSYSNQPQHF. The CDR3 DNA follows: TGTGCCAGCAGCTTGGGAACAGGAGTTTCTTATAGCAATCAGCCCCAGCATTTT. This chain uses TRBV7-9 with TRBJ1-5; tentatively, D is TRBD1 (5 bases). The CDR3 length is 18 residues. V was trimmed by 3 bases and J by 0 bases, leaving 18 bases between them. CDR1 SEHNR and CDR2 FQNEAQ come from the germline V gene (reference sequence).

The chain is built from TRBV11-3 and TRBJ2-1; 8 bases are shared with TRBD2. CDR1 is SGHNT, CDR2 YENEEA, per germline. The ends lost 0 bases at V and 1 base at J; junction bases unmatched: 8. The CDR3 sequence is 18 residues long. The CDR3, as DNA: TGTGCCAGCAGCTTAGATCACGGCGGGGGGACTTCCTACAATGAGCAGTTCTTC. Amino acid sequence: CASSLDHGGGTSYNEQFF. The whole variable domain, filled in from reference TRBV11-3 and TRBJ2-1, reads EAGVVQSPRYKIIEKKQPVAFWCNPISGHNTLYWYLQNLGQGPELLIRYENEEAVDDSQLPKDRFSAERLKGVDSTLKIQPAELGDSAVYLCASSLDHGGGTSYNEQFFGPGTRLTVL.

V usage is TRBV21-1 and J usage is TRBJ1-1; the table names TRBD1, a call not compared with the DNA. TRBV21-1 is a pseudogene segment. This CDR3 is 18 amino acids long. CDR3 sequence: CASSMEPRQAPTGTEAFF. CDR3 coding DNA: TGTGCCAGCAGCATGGAGCCCCGACAGGCCCCCACAGGCACTGAAGCTTTCTTT.

The chain uses TRBV4-2 and TRBJ2-1; D may match TRBD1 or TRBD2 (6 bases each). Germline CDR1 and CDR2: LGHNA and YNFKEQ. CDR3 length: 15 amino acids. Trimming took 2 bases from V and 4 from J, leaving 12 bases between them. The CDR3: CASSQHREAYNEQFF. Here the CDR3 DNA reads TGTGCCAGCAGCCAACACAGGGAGGCGTACAATGAGCAGTTCTTC.

This clone turned up a few times. The genes are TRBV19 and TRBJ1-2; 8 bases line up with TRBD1. The CDR3 runs to 15 residues. Germline CDR1 and CDR2: LNHDA and SQIVND (reference sequence). The junction had 12 bases not matched to a gene; V was cut back by 6 bases and J by 6 bases. DNA for the CDR3: TGTGCCAGTAGCGACTGGACGACAGGGGCGGATGGCTACACCTTC. Protein sequence: CASSDWTTGADGYTF.

The chain employs TRBV5-1 and TRBJ2-5; maybe TRBD2 (6 bases). Trimming took off 1 base at V and 2 bases at J, with 15 bases between the two ends. Germline V lookup: CDR1 SGHRS, CDR2 YFSETQ. The CDR3 runs 16 residues. Here the CDR3 reads CASSLQGGAAQETQYF. The CDR3 bases are TGCGCCAGCAGCTTGCAGGGCGGGGCGGCACAAGAGACCCAGTACTTC.

This rearrangement joins TRBV6-5 to TRBJ2-1; 8 bases map to TRBD2. The germline V gene has CDR1 MNHEY and CDR2 SVGAGI. The trim removed 8 bases at V and 8 bases at J, leaving 11 bases unmatched. The CDR3 spans 14 residues. CDR3 sequence (DNA): TGTGCCAGCTTGACGGGAGGGTTTATGGATGAGCAGTTCTTC. Its protein product is CASLTGGFMDEQFF.

The rearrangement links TRBV5-1 to TRBJ2-3, with 16 nucleotides matching TRBD2. CDR1 SGHRS and CDR2 YFSETQ come from the germline V gene. The CDR3 consists of 17 residues. The V segment lost 4 bases and the J segment 4 bases; nucleotides outside the gene matches: 6. DNA for the CDR3: TGCGCCAGCAGCCCCGGGACTAGCGGGGGGGCGGCAGATACGCAGTATTTT. Protein: CASSPGTSGGAADTQYF.

This chain connects TRBV2 to TRBJ1-2, with 9 nucleotides matching TRBD1. CDR1 and CDR2 (germline): SNHLY, FYNNEI. J was trimmed by 7 bases and V by 7 bases; bases with no gene match: 10. The CDR3 loop spans 14 amino acids. The CDR3 protein is CASTPGTGFSGYTF. CDR3 bases: TGTGCCAGCACCCCCGGGACAGGGTTCTCTGGCTACACCTTC. Supplemented by reference TRBV2 and TRBJ1-2, the full variable domain reads EPEVTQTPSHQVTQMGQEVILRCVPISNHLYFYWYRQILGQKVEFLVSFYNNEISEKSEIFDDQFSVERPDGSNFTLKIRSTKLEDSAMYFCASTPGTGFSGYTFGSGTRLTVV.

The chain links TRBV19 to TRBJ1-4; D uncertain. CDR3 length equals 15 residues. V lost 6 bases and J lost 5, with 16 bases in between. The germline gives CDR1 LNHDA, CDR2 SQIVND (reference sequence). CDR3 loop: CASRPGSLGNEKLFF. For the CDR3, the DNA is TGTGCCAGTAGACCAGGTAGTTTGGGGAATGAAAAACTGTTTTTT. Full variable domain (rest looked up from reference TRBV19 and TRBJ1-4): DGGITQSPKYLFRKEGQNVTLSCEQNLNHDAMYWYRQDPGQGLRLIYYSQIVNDFQKGDIAEGYSVSREKKESFPLTVTSAQKNPTAFYLCASRPGSLGNEKLFFGSGTQLSVL.

This rearrangement joins TRBV5-1 to TRBJ2-2; D gene ambiguous. Trimming stripped 3 bases from V and 4 bases from J, with 7 bases between. CDR1 and CDR2 from the germline V gene are SGHRS and YFSETQ. This CDR3 region has 13 residues. The CDR3 coding sequence is TGCGCCAGCAGCTCCGGCTTCACCGGGGAGCTGTTTTTT. Its protein is CASSSGFTGELFF. The whole variable domain, remainder taken from reference TRBV5-1 and TRBJ2-2, is KAGVTQTPRYLIKTRGQQVTLSCSPISGHRSVSWYQQTPGQGLQFLFEYFSETQRNKGNFPGRFSGRQFSNSRSEMNVSTLELGDSALYLCASSSGFTGELFFGEGSRLTVL.

Of note for this clone: At one boundary the junction diverges from the germline segment, which might be a read error. V and J are TRBV15 and TRBJ1-3, with a tentative D call TRBD1 (6 bases). Germline CDR1 and CDR2: LNHNV and YYDKDF (reference sequence). This CDR3 is 16 amino acids long. In DNA form, the CDR3 reads TGTGCCGCCAGGGGAGGAGGCGATTACTTTGGAAACACCATATATTTT. Translating gives CAARGGGDYFGNTIYF.

The V call is TRBV5-1, the J call TRBJ1-4; the D is unclear. V gave up 7 bases and J gave up 5 bases, with 12 bases separating them. The CDR3 covers 13 residues. Germline lookup yields CDR1 SGHRS and CDR2 YFSETQ. CDR3 nucleotide sequence: TGCGCCAGCTCAAGAGGCCTGAATGAAAAACTGTTTTTT. This sequence encodes CASSRGLNEKLFF.

The J gene is TRBJ2-2, the V gene TRBV6-5; 10 bases are a match to TRBD2. The CDR3 extends over 14 amino acids. Trimming removed 6 bases from V and 5 bases from J; junction bases left unmatched: 3. Germline CDR1 and CDR2: MNHEY and SVGAGI. CDR3 in DNA: TGTGCCAGCAGGCCGGGACTAGCGACCGGGGAGCTGTTTTTT. Encoded protein: CASRPGLATGELFF.

The rearrangement links TRBV3-1 (or the pseudogene TRBV3-2) to TRBJ2-2, with D perhaps given as TRBD1 or TRBD2 (5 bases each). With 2 bases removed from V and 5 bases from J, the gap between germline ends came to 18 bases. The CDR3 loop spans 17 amino acids. Germline-derived CDR1 and CDR2 are LGHDT and YNNKEL (reference sequence). Here the CDR3 reads CASSQPRTDTGTGELFF. The CDR3 DNA is TGTGCCAGCAGCCAACCTCGGACGGACACGGGGACCGGGGAGCTGTTTTTT.

The chain links TRBV7-2 to TRBJ2-7, with D tentatively TRBD1 or TRBD2 (5 bases each). Germline loops: CDR1 SGHTA, CDR2 FQGNSA. This CDR3 is 16 amino acids long. V lost 5 bases and J 6 bases, leaving 23 bases between the germline ends. The CDR3 here is CASSSYTSVGGREQYF. Written as DNA, the CDR3 is TGTGCCAGCAGCAGCTATACGTCTGTTGGGGGACGCGAGCAGTACTTC.

V gene TRBV6-4 combines with J gene TRBJ2-3; 8 bases are shared with TRBD2. This CDR3 has 14 amino acids. Looked up from germline, CDR1 is MRHNA and CDR2 is SNTAGT. After removal of 3 bases from V and 4 bases from J, the junction contained 3 bases not matched to a gene. The chain's CDR3 is CASSEAGEADTQYF. CDR3 in DNA: TGTGCCAGCAGTGAAGCGGGAGAGGCAGATACGCAGTATTTT.

The V call is TRBV7-8, the J call TRBJ1-3, with D hard to call. Germline V gives CDR1 SGHVS, CDR2 FQNEAQ. The V end was cut by 5 bases, the J end by 0 bases, with 17 bases between. The CDR3 is 17 amino acids. The CDR3 is CASSRTAGDYSGNTIYF. The CDR3 DNA follows: TGTGCCAGCAGCCGAACAGCAGGTGACTACTCTGGAAACACCATATATTTT.

The gene calls are TRBV6-4 and TRBJ1-6; 10 nucleotides line up with TRBD1. The CDR3 covers 14 residues. V gave up 2 bases and J gave up 9 bases; unmatched junction bases: 1. The germline CDR1 and CDR2 sequences are MRHNA and SNTAGT. Here the CDR3 reads CASSDGQGGSPLHF. Here the CDR3 DNA reads TGTGCCAGCAGTGACGGACAGGGGGGTTCACCCCTCCACTTT.

V usage is TRBV5-1 and J usage is TRBJ1-2, with D unclear. Trimming took 6 bases from V and 0 from J, leaving 12 bases between them. The CDR3 is 14 residues long. Germline V CDR1 and CDR2: SGHRS, YFSETQ. The CDR3 nucleotides read TGCGCCAGCACCATCTCGGAAGCTAACTATGGCTACACCTTC. It codes for CASTISEANYGYTF. Complete variable domain (other parts from reference TRBV5-1 and TRBJ1-2): KAGVTQTPRYLIKTRGQQVTLSCSPISGHRSVSWYQQTPGQGLQFLFEYFSETQRNKGNFPGRFSGRQFSNSRSEMNVSTLELGDSALYLCASTISEANYGYTFGSGTRLTVV.

The V gene is TRBV10-3, the J gene TRBJ1-1, with 7 nucleotides matching TRBD1. The junction had 5 bases not matched to a gene; V was cut back by 0 bases and J by 4 bases. The CDR3 extends over 15 amino acids. CDR1 is ENHRY and CDR2 is SYGVKD in the germline V gene. The CDR3 here is CAISESTGSGTEAFF. The CDR3 DNA reads as TGTGCCATCAGTGAGTCGACAGGGTCGGGCACTGAAGCTTTCTTT.

This clone has only one observation. The chain carries TRBV5-1 and TRBJ2-1, with 10 positions matching TRBD2. V shed 5 bases, J shed 0 bases, and the junction held 11 bases outside the gene matches. The V gene's germline CDR1 is SGHRS and CDR2 YFSETQ. CDR3 length: 18 residues. As DNA, the CDR3 is TGCGCCAGCAGGGCCGGAGCGGGGGGGCCGGGCTCCTACAATGAGCAGTTCTTC. As protein: CASRAGAGGPGSYNEQFF.

The rearrangement links TRBV2 to TRBJ2-5; D possibly corresponds to TRBD2 (5 bases). The CDR3 has 12 amino acids. Trimming shortened V by 6 bases and J by 5 bases, and 10 bases separated the two germline ends. Germline assignment: CDR1 SNHLY and CDR2 FYNNEI. CDR3 coding DNA: TGTGCCAGCAGGAAAGAGGGCGAGACCCAGTACTTC. It specifies CASRKEGETQYF.

The V gene is TRBV6-1, the J gene TRBJ1-4; D ambiguous. This CDR3 is built from 15 residues. Germline CDR1 reads MNHNS; CDR2 reads SASEGT. V was trimmed by 2 bases and J by 8 bases, leaving 15 bases between them. Here the CDR3 reads CASSESGRGSEKLFF. In DNA form, the CDR3 reads TGTGCCAGCAGTGAAAGTGGTCGCGGCAGCGAAAAACTGTTTTTT.